This TCR beta chain derives from a study of T cell responses to AZD1222 COVID-19 vaccine. General study points: Dominant CD4 TCR responses targeted spike regions 160-218 and 743-854. Repertoires were obtained only post-peak T cell response.

CDR1 is PRHDT and CDR2 is FYEKMQ in the germline V gene (reference sequence). V was shortened by 5 bases and J by 6 bases, with 19 bases between the two germline ends. CDR3 length: 16 residues. This table comes from immunoSEQ multiplex PCR, and its TCRdb copy is limited to in-frame clones, with some not included. The sample yields about 120,000 clones, around 93% seen once. A note on this clone: The antigen is not known.

The TCR sequence derives from an adult in good health. The V call is TRBV13, the J call TRBJ1-4; tentative D call: TRBD1 (6 bases). Sequenced material: peripheral blood, taken on day 0 of AZD1222 vaccination. This CDR3 is CASSPRGSRTYEKLFF. Written as DNA, the CDR3 is TGTGCCAGCAGCCCAAGGGGGTCGAGGACTTATGAAAAACTGTTTTTT.